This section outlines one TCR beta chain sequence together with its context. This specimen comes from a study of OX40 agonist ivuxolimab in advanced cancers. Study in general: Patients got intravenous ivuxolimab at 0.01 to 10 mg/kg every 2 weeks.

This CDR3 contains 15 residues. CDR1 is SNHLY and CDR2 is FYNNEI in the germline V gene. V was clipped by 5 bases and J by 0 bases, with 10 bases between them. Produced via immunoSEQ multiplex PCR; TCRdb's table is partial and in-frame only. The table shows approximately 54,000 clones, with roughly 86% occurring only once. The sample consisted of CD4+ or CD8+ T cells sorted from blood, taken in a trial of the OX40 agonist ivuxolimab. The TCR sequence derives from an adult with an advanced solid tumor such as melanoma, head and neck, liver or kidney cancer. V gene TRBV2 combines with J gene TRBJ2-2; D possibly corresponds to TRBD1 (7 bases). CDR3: CASSSGGTNTGELFF. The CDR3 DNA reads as TGTGCCAGCAGTTCAGGGGGGACGAACACCGGGGAGCTGTTTTTT.